This T cell receptor beta chain was obtained from a study of T cell repertoires in cytomegalovirus infection. Findings and limits, study-wide: What dominated the ex vivo response were HLA-C-restricted CMV-specific TCR beta clonotypes.

This CDR3 spans 18 amino acids. The germline V gene encodes CDR1 MNHEY and CDR2 SMNVEV (reference sequence). V dropped 5 bases and J dropped 9 bases, with 28 bases sitting between them. TCRdb passed the reads through MiXCR, listing each CDR3 protein once. The sample includes 250,000 to 300,000 distinct CDR3 sequences, roughly a fifth seen only once; the top ten take roughly 20%. This clonotype was seen many times. Its target is not known. The starting material was cultured PBMCs, obtained from culture after CMV antigen stimulation. The origin of this receptor is a human donor in good health (CMV status not recorded). Some clones in this sample may be carry-over from other donors' samples. The chain joins TRBV27 to TRBJ2-2; D tentatively reads TRBD1 or TRBD2 (6 bases each). The CDR3 region has the DNA TGTGCCAGCAGTCCGACTCTGGGGGGCAACCAACGGATCTGGGAGCTGTTTTTT. It translates to CASSPTLGGNQRIWELFF.